The clone carrying this T cell receptor (beta chain) showed up just a few times. Antigen: not known. The entry originates in a study of Graves' ophthalmopathy and Graves' hyperthyroidism. Study context: The authors defined stable hyperthyroidism as no ophthalmopathy within 18 months of follow-up.

Diagnostic conclusions were grounded in clinical symptoms, serum thyroxine, TRAb, thyroid ultrasound and orbital computed tomography. General study points: The model's ophthalmopathy progression predictions had more than 55% sensitivity and 72.22% specificity.

The study amplified TCR beta CDR3 regions using RNA transcripts. After a first-round RT-PCR with HTBI primers, a second-round multiplex PCR was run. TCRdb called the multiplex PCR reads again in MiXCR, with one record for every CDR3 protein. The sample comprises more than 1,000,000 distinct CDR3 sequences, around a third of which are singletons, and over 8.5% rests with the top ten. The V end was cut by 10 bases, the J end by 8 bases, with 17 bases between. Germline V CDR1 and CDR2: MNHNY, SVGAGI (reference sequence). The CDR3 sequence is 13 residues long. Source material: peripheral blood or thyroid tissue (not recorded which). The source is an adult man with Graves' hyperthyroidism. The chain couples TRBV6-6 to TRBJ1-4; D possibly corresponds to TRBD1 (5 bases). In DNA form, the CDR3 reads TGTGCCAATGGTGACGACAGTTGGGAAAAACTGTTTTTT. Its protein is CANGDDSWEKLFF.